This TCR beta chain was captured in a study of CXCR3-negative and CXCR3-positive naive CD8 T cells. Across the whole study: Per library, roughly 1.6 +/- 0.3 million reads; 120 million to 150 million TRB reads overall.

This CDR3 region has 14 residues. All TRB cDNA libraries came from 5' RACE performed with UMI labels. TCRdb reprocessed the 5' RACE reads, keeping one entry per CDR3 protein, no DNA. The clone table shows 35,000 to 40,000 distinct CDR3 sequences, with the ten largest holding approximately 15%. With respect to this clonotype: Its target is not known.

Study observations and caveats: Most assays used freshly isolated PBMCs, as cryopreservation partially reduced CXCR3.

The sample comprised memory CD8+ T cells from blood. The chain uses TRBV12-3 or TRBV12-4 and TRBJ1-1; TCRdb selects TRBD1, and the lack of DNA leaves this call unchecked. The source is a human donor in good health. Some clones in this sample may be carry-over from other donors' samples. CDR3 protein: CASNPGPMNTEAFF.